This TCR beta chain was found in a study of cytomegalovirus exposure and HLA in healthy donors. This clone was seen a single time. Germline V gene data show CDR1 as LGHNA and CDR2 as YNFKEQ. The J segment lost 7 bases and the V segment lost 5 bases, leaving 4 bases of the junction unmatched. The CDR3 is 14 amino acids. Vbeta (60) and Jbeta (13) primers were used in the PCR. Produced via immunoSEQ multiplex PCR; TCRdb's table is partial and in-frame only. Counted here are 90,000 to 100,000 clones, more than 70% occurring once; the ten biggest clones make up about 20%. What was sequenced was PBMCs. V is TRBV4-2 and J is TRBJ2-2, with 10 positions matching TRBD1. This receptor was taken from an older woman in good health and CMV-seropositive. This CDR3 is CASSSRDRGGELFF. The CDR3 bases are TGTGCCAGCAGCTCCCGGGACAGGGGCGGGGAGCTGTTTTTT.